Detailed here is one T cell receptor (beta chain). Its cognate antigen is unknown. The trim removed 6 bases at V and 5 bases at J, leaving 9 bases unmatched. The CDR3 consists of 15 residues. The germline V gene has CDR1 MNHEY and CDR2 SVGAGI. The data were produced by immunoSEQ multiplex PCR, yet TCRdb's version contains in-frame clones alone and is incomplete. The data hold 40,000 to 55,000 clones, with just under 80% observed a single time. The sample is drawn from a study of PD-1 blockade in classical Hodgkin lymphoma. General study results and limits: CD4+ but not CD8+ TCR diversity rose significantly by C4D1.

Described time point: cycle 4 day 1 (C4D1), after 6 weeks of nivolumab. All patients relapsed after autologous stem cell transplantation, and brentuximab vedotin exposure varied. The chain employs TRBV6-5 and TRBJ1-5; TRBD1 aligns across 8 bases. The source material was peripheral blood mononuclear cells (PBMCs), sampled before the fourth cycle of nivolumab. The source is a human donor with classical Hodgkin lymphoma. The CDR3 bases are TGTGCCAGCAGCCCAGGGGGCTTGAACTATCAGCCCCAGCATTTT. It is translated as CASSPGGLNYQPQHF.